This is a list of T cell receptor beta chains from one sample in a study of T cell responses to AZD1222 COVID-19 vaccine. Sequencing was performed with immunoSEQ multiplex PCR; in TCRdb, only in-frame clones are kept and a portion is missing. The table lists around 80,000 clones, 85% to 95% of them singletons, with about 8% in the top ten. This specimen was peripheral blood, taken 28 days after the second AZD1222 dose. The source is an adult who received the AZD1222 COVID-19 vaccine. CDR3s include the opening cysteine and the closing phenylalanine or tryptophan. Each record gives: D gene, clone size, V gene, J gene, CDR3 protein, CDR3 DNA. D genes are given only for firm matches. Clone size is stated in some rows and not others, as once, few, many or a class when expanded.

D: .; size: .; V: TRBV12-3/TRBV12-4; J: TRBJ2-1; CDR3: CASSEDQNEQFF; DNA: TGTGCCAGCAGTGAGGACCAGAATGAGCAGTTCTTC
D: .; size: .; V: TRBV7-2; J: TRBJ2-3; CDR3: CASSLGQEDTQYF; DNA: TGTGCCAGCAGCCTCGGGCAAGAAGATACGCAGTATTTT
D: .; size: .; V: TRBV7-3; J: TRBJ2-3; CDR3: CASSSGVDTQYF; DNA: TGTGCCAGCAGCTCTGGGGTAGATACGCAGTATTTT
D: .; size: .; V: TRBV28; J: TRBJ2-7; CDR3: CASLPGGLHYEQYF; DNA: TGTGCCAGCCTCCCAGGGGGACTCCACTACGAGCAGTACTTC
D: .; size: .; V: TRBV2; J: TRBJ2-3; CDR3: CARTTAVTDTQYF; DNA: TGTGCCAGGACGACGGCCGTAACAGATACGCAGTATTTT
D: .; size: .; V: TRBV7-9; J: TRBJ1-2; CDR3: CASTGPGGYTF; DNA: TGTGCCAGCACAGGGCCGGGAGGCTACACCTTC
D: .; size: .; V: TRBV7-8; J: TRBJ2-7; CDR3: CASSLGRDYEQYF; DNA: TGTGCCAGCAGCTTAGGGAGGGATTACGAGCAGTACTTC
D: TRBD1; size: .; V: TRBV15; J: TRBJ2-5; CDR3: CATSRRGLGETQYF; DNA: TGTGCCACCAGTCGCAGGGGGCTCGGAGAGACCCAGTACTTC
D: .; size: .; V: TRBV28; J: TRBJ2-6; CDR3: CASGDNRSGANVLTF; DNA: TGTGCCAGCGGGGACAATCGTTCTGGGGCCAACGTCCTGACTTTC
D: .; size: .; V: TRBV30; J: TRBJ1-4; CDR3: CAWSGDPNEKLFF; DNA: TGTGCCTGGAGTGGGGACCCTAATGAAAAACTGTTTTTT
D: TRBD2; size: .; V: TRBV9; J: TRBJ2-1; CDR3: CASSSGLAGSNEQFF; DNA: TGTGCCAGCAGCTCCGGACTAGCGGGATCCAATGAGCAGTTCTTC
D: .; size: .; V: TRBV9; J: TRBJ2-3; CDR3: CASSLSSTDTQYF; DNA: TGTGCCAGCAGCTTAAGTAGCACAGATACGCAGTATTTT
D: .; size: .; V: TRBV5-1; J: TRBJ2-7; CDR3: CASSLGSRAPEQYF; DNA: TGCGCCAGCAGCTTGGGCTCGAGGGCCCCAGAGCAGTACTTC
D: .; size: .; V: TRBV20-1; J: TRBJ1-1; CDR3: CSANPHGAFF; DNA: TGCAGTGCTAACCCCCACGGAGCTTTCTTT
D: TRBD1; size: .; V: TRBV5-1; J: TRBJ2-7; CDR3: CASRTGQGHTYEQYF; DNA: TGCGCCAGCAGGACAGGACAGGGGCACACCTACGAGCAGTACTTC
D: .; size: .; V: TRBV29-1; J: TRBJ1-3; CDR3: CSVGTAGRTIYF; DNA: TGCAGCGTGGGGACGGCAGGGCGTACCATATATTTT
D: TRBD1; size: .; V: TRBV6-5; J: TRBJ1-1; CDR3: CASSRGTDTEAFF; DNA: TGTGCCAGCAGCAGGGGGACAGACACTGAAGCTTTCTTT
D: TRBD1; size: once; V: TRBV18; J: TRBJ1-2; CDR3: CASSPRVLTGDYGYTF; DNA: TGTGCCAGCTCACCACGGGTTTTGACAGGGGACTATGGCTACACCTTC
D: .; size: .; V: TRBV5-1; J: TRBJ2-7; CDR3: CASSLVGTYEQYF; DNA: TGCGCCAGCAGCTTGGTTGGGACCTACGAGCAGTACTTC
D: TRBD1; size: .; V: TRBV6-2/TRBV6-3; J: TRBJ1-2; CDR3: CASSFPGQGNYGYTF; DNA: TGTGCCAGCAGCTTCCCGGGACAGGGTAACTATGGCTACACCTTC
D: .; size: .; V: TRBV2; J: TRBJ1-1; CDR3: CASSSANTEAFF; DNA: TGTGCCAGCAGTTCGGCGAACACTGAAGCTTTCTTT
D: .; size: .; V: TRBV5-4; J: TRBJ2-1; CDR3: CASSFTAYNEQFF; DNA: TGTGCCAGCAGCTTTACAGCCTACAATGAGCAGTTCTTC
D: .; size: once; V: TRBV4-1; J: TRBJ1-2; CDR3: CASSPERDGATYGYTF; DNA: TGCGCCAGCAGCCCAGAGAGGGACGGGGCTACCTATGGCTACACCTTC
D: .; size: .; V: TRBV7-9; J: TRBJ2-3; CDR3: CASSQTGSGGGLIDTQYF; DNA: TGTGCCAGCAGCCAGACCGGCTCTGGAGGGGGACTCATAGATACGCAGTATTTT
D: TRBD2; size: few; V: TRBV10-3; J: TRBJ2-5; CDR3: CAISDPRGRGETQYF; DNA: TGTGCCATCAGTGATCCCCGAGGGAGGGGAGAGACCCAGTACTTC
D: .; size: .; V: TRBV20-1; J: TRBJ1-5; CDR3: CSARLRGPQHF; DNA: TGCAGTGCTAGATTAAGGGGGCCCCAGCATTTT
D: .; size: .; V: TRBV29-1; J: TRBJ2-5; CDR3: CSAELVRKTQYF; DNA: TGCAGCGCCGAACTAGTTCGGAAGACCCAGTACTTC
D: .; size: .; V: TRBV3-1/TRBV3-2; J: TRBJ2-2; CDR3: CASSHLRIGELFF; DNA: TGTGCCAGCAGCCACCTTAGGATCGGGGAGCTGTTTTTT
D: .; size: .; V: TRBV2; J: TRBJ2-3; CDR3: CASRAGTAGTDTQYF; DNA: TGTGCCAGCAGGGCCGGGACCGCCGGCACAGATACGCAGTATTTT
D: .; size: .; V: TRBV5-1; J: TRBJ1-4; CDR3: CASSLGDPSEKLFF; DNA: TGCGCCAGCAGCTTGGGGGACCCAAGTGAAAAACTGTTTTTT
D: .; size: .; V: TRBV28; J: TRBJ1-2; CDR3: CASGGSPNYGYTF; DNA: TGTGCCAGCGGGGGATCTCCTAACTATGGCTACACCTTC